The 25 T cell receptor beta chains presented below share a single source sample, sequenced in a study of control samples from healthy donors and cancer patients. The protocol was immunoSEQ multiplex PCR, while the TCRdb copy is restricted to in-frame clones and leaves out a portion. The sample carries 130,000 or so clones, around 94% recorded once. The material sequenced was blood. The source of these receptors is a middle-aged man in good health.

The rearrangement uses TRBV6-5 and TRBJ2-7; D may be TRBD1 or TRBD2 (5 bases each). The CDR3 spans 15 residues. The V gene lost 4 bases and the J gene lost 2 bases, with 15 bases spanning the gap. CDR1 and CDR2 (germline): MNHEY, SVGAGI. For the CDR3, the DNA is TGTGCCAGCAGTTCCTCCGGGACCGGACCCTACGAGCAGTACTTC. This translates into CASSSSGTGPYEQYF.

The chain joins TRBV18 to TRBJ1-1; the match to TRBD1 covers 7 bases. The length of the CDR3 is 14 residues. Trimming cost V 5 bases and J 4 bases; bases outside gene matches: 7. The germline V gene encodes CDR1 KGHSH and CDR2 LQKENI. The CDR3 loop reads CASSEDRAGTEAFF. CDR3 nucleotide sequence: TGTGCCAGCTCAGAAGACAGGGCGGGCACTGAAGCTTTCTTT.

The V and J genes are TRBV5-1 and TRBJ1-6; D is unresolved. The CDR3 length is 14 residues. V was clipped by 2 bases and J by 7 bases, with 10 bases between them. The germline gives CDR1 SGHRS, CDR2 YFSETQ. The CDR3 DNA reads TGCGCCAGCAGCTTCGGGGTATTCAATTCACCCCTCCACTTT. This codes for CASSFGVFNSPLHF.

The CDR3 loop is CASSQLPSNEQFF. The CDR3 nucleotides read TGTGCCAGCAGCCAACTCCCTTCAAATGAGCAGTTCTTC. The rearrangement joins TRBV14 to TRBJ2-1, with D unresolved. This CDR3 has 13 residues. The V end lost 2 bases, the J end lost 7 bases, and 9 bases lay between the germline ends. CDR1 and CDR2 (germline): SGHDN, FVKESK.

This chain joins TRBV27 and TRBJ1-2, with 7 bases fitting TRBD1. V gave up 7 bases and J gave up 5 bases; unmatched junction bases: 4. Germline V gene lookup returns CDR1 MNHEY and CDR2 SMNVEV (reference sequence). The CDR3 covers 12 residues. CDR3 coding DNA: TGTGCCAGCAAACAGGGGCTATATGGCTACACCTTC. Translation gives CASKQGLYGYTF.

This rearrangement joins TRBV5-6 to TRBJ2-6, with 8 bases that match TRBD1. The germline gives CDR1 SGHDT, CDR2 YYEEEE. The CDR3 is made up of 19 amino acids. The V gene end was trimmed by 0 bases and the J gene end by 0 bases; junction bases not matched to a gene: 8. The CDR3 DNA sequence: TGTGCCAGCAGCTTGGTGGGTCAGGGGGCGACCTCTGGGGCCAACGTCCTGACTTTC. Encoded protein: CASSLVGQGATSGANVLTF. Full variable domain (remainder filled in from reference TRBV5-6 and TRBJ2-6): DAGVTQSPTHLIKTRGQQVTLRCSPKSGHDTVSWYQQALGQGPQFIFQYYEEEERQRGNFPDRFSGHQFPNYSSELNVNALLLGDSALYLCASSLVGQGATSGANVLTFGAGSRLTVL.

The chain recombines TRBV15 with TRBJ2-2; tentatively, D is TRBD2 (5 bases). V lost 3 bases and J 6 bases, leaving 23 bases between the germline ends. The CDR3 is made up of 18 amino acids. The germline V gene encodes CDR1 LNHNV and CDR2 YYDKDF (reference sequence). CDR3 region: CATSRYFKRAGRSGELFF. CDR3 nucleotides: TGTGCCACCAGCAGGTACTTTAAGAGGGCTGGTCGGTCCGGGGAGCTGTTTTTT.

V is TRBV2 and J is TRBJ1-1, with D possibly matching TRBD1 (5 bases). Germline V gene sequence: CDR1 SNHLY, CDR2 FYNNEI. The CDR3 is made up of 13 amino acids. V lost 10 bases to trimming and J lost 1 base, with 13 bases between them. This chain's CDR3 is CATNRLKNTEAFF. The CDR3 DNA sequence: TGTGCCACCAACAGGCTGAAGAACACTGAAGCTTTCTTT.

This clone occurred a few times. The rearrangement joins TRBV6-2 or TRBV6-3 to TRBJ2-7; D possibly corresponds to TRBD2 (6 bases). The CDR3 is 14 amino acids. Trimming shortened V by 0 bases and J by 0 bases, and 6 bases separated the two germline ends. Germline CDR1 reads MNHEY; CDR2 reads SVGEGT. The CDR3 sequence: CASSYSTSSYEQYF. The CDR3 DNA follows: TGTGCCAGCAGTTACTCGACTAGCTCCTACGAGCAGTACTTC.

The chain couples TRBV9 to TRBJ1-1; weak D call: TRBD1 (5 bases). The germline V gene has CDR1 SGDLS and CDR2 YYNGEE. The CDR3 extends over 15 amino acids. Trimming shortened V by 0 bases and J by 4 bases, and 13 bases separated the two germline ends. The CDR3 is CASSVDQGSVTEAFF. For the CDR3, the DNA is TGTGCCAGCAGCGTAGACCAGGGTTCGGTCACTGAAGCTTTCTTT.

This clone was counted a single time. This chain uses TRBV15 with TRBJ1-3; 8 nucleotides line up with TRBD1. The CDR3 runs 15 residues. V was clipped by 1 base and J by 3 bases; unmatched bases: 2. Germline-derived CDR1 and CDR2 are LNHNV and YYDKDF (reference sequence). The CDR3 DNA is TGTGCCACCAGCAGAGTGACAGGGGTTGGAAACACCATATATTTT. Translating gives CATSRVTGVGNTIYF.

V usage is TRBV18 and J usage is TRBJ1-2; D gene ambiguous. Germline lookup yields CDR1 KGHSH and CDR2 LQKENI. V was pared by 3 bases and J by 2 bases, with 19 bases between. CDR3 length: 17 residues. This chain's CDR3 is CASSPLPTRDQNYGYTF. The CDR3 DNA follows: TGTGCCAGCTCACCTCTTCCCACCCGCGACCAAAACTATGGCTACACCTTC.

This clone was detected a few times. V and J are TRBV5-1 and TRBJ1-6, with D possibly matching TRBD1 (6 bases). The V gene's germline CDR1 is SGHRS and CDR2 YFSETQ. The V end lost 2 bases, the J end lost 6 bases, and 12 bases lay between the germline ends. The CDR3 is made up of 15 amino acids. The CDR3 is CASSLTQGSNSPLHF. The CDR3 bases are TGCGCCAGCAGCTTAACTCAGGGGAGTAATTCACCCCTCCACTTT.

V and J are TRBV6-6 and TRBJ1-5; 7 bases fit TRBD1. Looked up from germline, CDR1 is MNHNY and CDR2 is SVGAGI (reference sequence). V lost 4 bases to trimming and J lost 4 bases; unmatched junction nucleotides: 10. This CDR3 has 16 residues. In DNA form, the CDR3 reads TGTGCCAGCAGTTCCACTCCGGGACAGCGGAATCAGCCCCAGCATTTT. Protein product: CASSSTPGQRNQPQHF.

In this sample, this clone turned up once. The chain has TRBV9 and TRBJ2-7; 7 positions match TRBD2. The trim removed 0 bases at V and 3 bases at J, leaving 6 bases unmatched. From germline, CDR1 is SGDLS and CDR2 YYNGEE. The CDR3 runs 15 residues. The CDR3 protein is CASSVEAGASYEQYF. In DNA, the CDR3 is TGTGCCAGCAGCGTAGAGGCGGGAGCCAGCTACGAGCAGTACTTC.

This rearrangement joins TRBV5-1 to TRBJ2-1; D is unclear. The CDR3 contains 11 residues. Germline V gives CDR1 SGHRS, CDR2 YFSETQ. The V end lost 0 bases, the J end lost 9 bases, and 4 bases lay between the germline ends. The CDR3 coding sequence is TGCGCCAGCAGCTTGGCGGGTGAGCAGTTCTTC. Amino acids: CASSLAGEQFF. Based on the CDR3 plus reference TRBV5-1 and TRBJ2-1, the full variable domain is KAGVTQTPRYLIKTRGQQVTLSCSPISGHRSVSWYQQTPGQGLQFLFEYFSETQRNKGNFPGRFSGRQFSNSRSEMNVSTLELGDSALYLCASSLAGEQFFGPGTRLTVL.

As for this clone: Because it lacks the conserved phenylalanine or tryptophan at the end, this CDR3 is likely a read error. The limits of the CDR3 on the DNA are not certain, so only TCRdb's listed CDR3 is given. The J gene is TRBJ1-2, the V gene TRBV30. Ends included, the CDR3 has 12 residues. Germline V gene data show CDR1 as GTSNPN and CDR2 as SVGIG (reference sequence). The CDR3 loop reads CAWSVLGGIGPI.

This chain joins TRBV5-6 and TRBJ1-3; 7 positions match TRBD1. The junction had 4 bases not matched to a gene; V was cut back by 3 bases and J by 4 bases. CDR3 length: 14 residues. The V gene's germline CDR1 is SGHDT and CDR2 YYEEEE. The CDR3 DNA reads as TGTGCCAGCAGCTACGTGGACAGGGGAAACACCATATATTTT. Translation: CASSYVDRGNTIYF.

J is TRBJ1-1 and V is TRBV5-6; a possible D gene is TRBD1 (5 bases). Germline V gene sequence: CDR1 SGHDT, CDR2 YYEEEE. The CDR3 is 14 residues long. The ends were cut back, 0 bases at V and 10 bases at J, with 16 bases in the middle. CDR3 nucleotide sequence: TGTGCCAGCAGCTTGGGGGACGGGTTTTTGGGAGCTTTCTTT. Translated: CASSLGDGFLGAFF.

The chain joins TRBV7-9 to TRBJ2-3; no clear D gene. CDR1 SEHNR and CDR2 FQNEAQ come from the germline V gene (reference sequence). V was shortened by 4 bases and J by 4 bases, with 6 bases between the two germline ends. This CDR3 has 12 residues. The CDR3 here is CASSSQSDTQYF. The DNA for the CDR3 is TGTGCCAGCAGCTCCCAGTCAGATACGCAGTATTTT.

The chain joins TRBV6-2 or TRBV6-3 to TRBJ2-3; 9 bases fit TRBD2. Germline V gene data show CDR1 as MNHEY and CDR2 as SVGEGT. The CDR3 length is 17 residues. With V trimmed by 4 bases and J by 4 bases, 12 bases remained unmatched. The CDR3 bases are TGTGCCAGCAGTTCCTTAGCCCAAGCGGGGGGAGCAGATACGCAGTATTTT. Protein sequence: CASSSLAQAGGADTQYF.

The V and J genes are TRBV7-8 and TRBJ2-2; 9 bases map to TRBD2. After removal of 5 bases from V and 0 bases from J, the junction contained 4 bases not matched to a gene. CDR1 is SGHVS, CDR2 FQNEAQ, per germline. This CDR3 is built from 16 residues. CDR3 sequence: CASSEGLAANTGELFF. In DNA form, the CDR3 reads TGTGCCAGCAGCGAGGGACTAGCAGCGAACACCGGGGAGCTGTTTTTT.

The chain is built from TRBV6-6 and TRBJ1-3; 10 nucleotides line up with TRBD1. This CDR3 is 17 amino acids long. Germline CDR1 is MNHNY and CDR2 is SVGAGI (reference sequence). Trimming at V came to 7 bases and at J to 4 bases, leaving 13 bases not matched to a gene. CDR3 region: CASTRSMGQGTGNTIYF. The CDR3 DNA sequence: TGTGCCAGCACTCGCTCAATGGGACAGGGGACCGGAAACACCATATATTTT.

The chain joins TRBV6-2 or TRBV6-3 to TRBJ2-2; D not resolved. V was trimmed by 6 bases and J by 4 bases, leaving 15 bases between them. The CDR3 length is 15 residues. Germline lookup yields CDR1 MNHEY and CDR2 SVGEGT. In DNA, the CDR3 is TGTGCCAGCAGCCCGAGTTCGGGTCCCACCGGGGAGCTGTTTTTT. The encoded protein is CASSPSSGPTGELFF.

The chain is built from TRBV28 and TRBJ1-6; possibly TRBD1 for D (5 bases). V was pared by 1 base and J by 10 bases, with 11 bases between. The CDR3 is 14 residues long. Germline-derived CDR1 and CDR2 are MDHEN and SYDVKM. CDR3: CASSLSGSGSPLHF. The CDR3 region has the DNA TGTGCCAGCAGTTTATCAGGGAGTGGCTCACCCCTCCACTTT.